This T cell receptor (beta chain) was captured by sequencing in a study of response to subunit inactivated influenza vaccine. CDR1 and CDR2 from the germline V gene are DFQATT and SNEGSKA (reference sequence). The CDR3 sequence is 16 residues long. Trimming took off 6 bases at V and 3 bases at J, with 24 bases between the two ends. Study-wide findings and caveats: Authors proposed each seasonal influenza vaccination draws in few new T cells.

This clonotype was seen only a few times. The antigen is not known. TCRdb analysed the RT-PCR reads with MiXCR anew, one entry per CDR3 protein. The data contain more than 400,000 distinct CDR3 sequences, about 10% of them singletons. This receptor was taken from a man in his forties or fifties who received an inactivated influenza vaccine. The sample in question was PBMCs from blood, obtained more than 35 days after vaccination. The chain couples TRBV20-1 to TRBJ2-7, with TRBD2 as a possible D gene (6 bases). The CDR3 here is CSASAPGAGLHYEQYF. CDR3 nucleotide sequence: TGCAGTGCCTCGGCCCCTGGGGCAGGACTACACTACGAGCAGTACTTC.